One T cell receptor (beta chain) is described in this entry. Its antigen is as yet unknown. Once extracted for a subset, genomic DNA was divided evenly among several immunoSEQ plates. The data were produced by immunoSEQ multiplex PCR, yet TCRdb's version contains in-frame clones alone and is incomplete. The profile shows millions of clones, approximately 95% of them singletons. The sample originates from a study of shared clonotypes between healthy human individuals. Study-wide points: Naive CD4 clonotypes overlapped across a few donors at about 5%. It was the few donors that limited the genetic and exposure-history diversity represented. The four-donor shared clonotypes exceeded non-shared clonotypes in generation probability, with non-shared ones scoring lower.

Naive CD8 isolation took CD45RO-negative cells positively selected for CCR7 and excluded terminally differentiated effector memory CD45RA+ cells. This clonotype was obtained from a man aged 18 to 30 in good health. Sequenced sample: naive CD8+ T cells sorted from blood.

CDR3 bases: TGTGCCAGCAGCCTTACCTTAGGATTGAGCGGGGAGCTGTTTTTT. Translating gives CASSLTLGLSGELFF. V gene TRBV11-2 combines with J gene TRBJ2-2; D uncertain. V lost 5 bases, J lost 7 bases, and 17 bases lay in between. Germline CDR1 and CDR2: SGHAT and FQNNGV. The CDR3 is made up of 15 amino acids.